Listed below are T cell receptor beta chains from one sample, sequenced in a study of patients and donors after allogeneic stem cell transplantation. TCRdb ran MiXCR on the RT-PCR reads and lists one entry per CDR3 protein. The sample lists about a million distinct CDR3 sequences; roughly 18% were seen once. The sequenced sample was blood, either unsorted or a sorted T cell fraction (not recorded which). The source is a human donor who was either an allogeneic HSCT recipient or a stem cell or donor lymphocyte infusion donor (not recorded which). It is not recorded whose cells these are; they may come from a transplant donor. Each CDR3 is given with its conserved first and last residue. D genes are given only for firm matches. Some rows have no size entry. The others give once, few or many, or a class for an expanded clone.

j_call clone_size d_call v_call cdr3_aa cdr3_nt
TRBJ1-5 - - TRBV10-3 CAISGSSDNQPQHF TGTGCCATCAGCGGGTCGAGTGACAATCAGCCCCAGCATTTT
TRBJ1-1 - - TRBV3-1 CASSPQWNTEAFF TGTGCCAGCAGCCCCCAATGGAACACTGAAGCTTTCTTT
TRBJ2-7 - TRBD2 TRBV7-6 CASSIAGTSNEQYF TGTGCCAGCAGCATTGCCGGGACTAGCAACGAGCAGTACTTC
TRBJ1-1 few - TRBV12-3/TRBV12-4 CASSFGGEDTEAFF TGTGCCAGCAGTTTTGGGGGTGAGGACACTGAAGCTTTCTTT
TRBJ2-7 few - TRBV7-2 CASSLESVSYEQYF TGTGCCAGCAGCTTAGAGTCAGTCTCCTACGAGCAGTACTTC
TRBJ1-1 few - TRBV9 CASSPSGGATEAFF TGTGCCAGCAGCCCTAGCGGGGGGGCCACTGAAGCTTTCTTT
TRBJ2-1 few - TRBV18 CASSPGRVHEQFF TGTGCCAGCTCACCAGGCCGTGTCCATGAGCAGTTCTTC
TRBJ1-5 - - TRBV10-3 CAATERESGQPQHF TGTGCCGCCACCGAGAGGGAAAGCGGTCAGCCCCAGCATTTT
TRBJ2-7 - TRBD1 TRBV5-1 CASSLGLGGRTYEQYF TGCGCCAGCAGCTTGGGTTTAGGGGGCCGCACCTACGAGCAGTACTTC
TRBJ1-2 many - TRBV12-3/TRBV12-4 CASSSSRGSHYGYTF TGTGCCAGCAGTTCATCGAGAGGGAGCCACTATGGCTACACCTTC
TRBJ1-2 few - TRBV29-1 CSGLGSPPGLEGYTF TGCAGCGGCTTGGGGAGCCCGCCGGGTTTAGAAGGCTACACCTTC
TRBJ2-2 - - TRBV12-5 CASGLGGTNTGELFF TGTGCTAGTGGTTTAGGAGGAACGAACACCGGGGAGCTGTTTTTT
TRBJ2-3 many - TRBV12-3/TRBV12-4 CASSNDSAADTQYF TGTGCCAGCAGTAACGACTCGGCGGCGGATACGCAGTATTTT
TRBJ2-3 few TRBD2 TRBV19 CASRKTLAGNGDTQYF TGTGCCAGTAGGAAGACACTAGCGGGAAACGGAGATACGCAGTATTTT
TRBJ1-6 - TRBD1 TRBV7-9 CASRYGQGAVSPLHF TGTGCCAGCAGATACGGACAGGGGGCGGTTTCACCCCTCCACTTT
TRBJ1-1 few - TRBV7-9 CASSLGKLTGRNTEAFF TGTGCCAGCAGCTTAGGGAAATTAACGGGCCGGAACACTGAAGCTTTCTTT
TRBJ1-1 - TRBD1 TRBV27 CASSWDRDVTGTEAFF TGTGCCAGCAGTTGGGACAGGGACGTGACGGGCACTGAAGCTTTCTTT
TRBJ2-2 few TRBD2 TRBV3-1 CASSLRLAGANTGELFF TGTGCCAGCAGCCTCCGACTAGCGGGGGCCAACACCGGGGAGCTGTTTTTT
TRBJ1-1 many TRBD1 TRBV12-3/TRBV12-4 CASSFGQGNTEAFF TGTGCCAGCAGCTTCGGACAGGGGAACACTGAAGCTTTCTTT
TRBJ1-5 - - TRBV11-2 CASSLRTSGGGGNQPQHF TGTGCCAGCAGCTTAAGGACCAGCGGAGGCGGGGGCAATCAGCCCCAGCATTTT
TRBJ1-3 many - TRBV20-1 CSAVWTVGNTIYF TGCAGTGCCGTCTGGACAGTTGGGAACACCATATATTTT
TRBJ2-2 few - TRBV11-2 CASSLSQGNTGELFF TGTGCCAGCAGCTTATCTCAGGGGAACACCGGGGAGCTGTTTTTT
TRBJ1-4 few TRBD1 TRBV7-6 CATRGTDEKLFF TGTGCCACCAGGGGGACGGACGAAAAACTGTTTTTT
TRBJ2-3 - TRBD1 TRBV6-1 CATLPGQVTDTQYF TGTGCCACCCTACCGGGACAGGTTACAGATACGCAGTATTTT
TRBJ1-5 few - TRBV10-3 CAISADRSNQPQHF TGTGCCATCAGTGCAGACAGAAGCAATCAGCCCCAGCATTTT
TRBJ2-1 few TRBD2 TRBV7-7 CASSSQTSGSYNEQFF TGTGCTAGCAGCTCCCAAACTAGCGGGAGCTACAATGAGCAGTTCTTC
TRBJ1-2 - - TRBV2 CASSDNTGHDYGYTF TGTGCCAGCAGTGATAATACAGGGCACGACTATGGCTACACCTTC
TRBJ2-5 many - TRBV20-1 CSARILATQTQYF TGCAGTGCTAGAATCCTAGCGACGCAGACCCAGTACTTC
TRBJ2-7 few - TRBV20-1 CSATSDLYEQYF TGCAGTGCTACCTCCGACCTCTACGAGCAGTACTTC
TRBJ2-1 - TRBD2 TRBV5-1 CASSLEGASGRASRDEQFF TGCGCCAGCAGCTTGGAAGGTGCTAGCGGGAGGGCGAGTCGGGATGAGCAGTTCTTC
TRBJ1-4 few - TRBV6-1 CASSPRGESFSNEKLFF TGTGCCAGCAGCCCTCGGGGGGAATCCTTTTCTAATGAAAAACTGTTTTTT
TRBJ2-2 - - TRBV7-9 CASSLVIGLFF TGTGCCAGCAGCTTAGTAATCGGGCTGTTTTTT
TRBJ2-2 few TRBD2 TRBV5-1 CASSPQFSGVTGELFF TGCGCCAGCAGCCCCCAGTTTAGCGGGGTCACCGGGGAGCTGTTTTTT
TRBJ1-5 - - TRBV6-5 CASSYSRQGFGGGQPQHF TGTGCCAGCAGTTACTCTAGGCAGGGGTTTGGGGGTGGACAGCCCCAGCATTTT
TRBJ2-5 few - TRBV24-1 CATSEGLGVETQYF TGTGCCACCAGTGAAGGATTAGGGGTAGAGACCCAGTACTTC
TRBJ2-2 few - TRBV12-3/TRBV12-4 CASSPTWKRGINTGELFF TGTGCCAGCAGCCCTACGTGGAAACGCGGGATAAACACCGGGGAGCTGTTTTTT
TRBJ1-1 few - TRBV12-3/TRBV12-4 CASSFWQRGRPEAFF TGTGCCAGCAGTTTTTGGCAAAGGGGTCGTCCTGAAGCTTTCTTT
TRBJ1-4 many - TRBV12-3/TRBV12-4 CASSLAEKLFF TGTGCCAGCAGTTTAGCGGAAAAACTGTTTTTT
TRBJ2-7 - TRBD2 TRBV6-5 CATRGGDYEQYF TGTGCCACTCGCGGGGGGGACTACGAGCAGTACTTC
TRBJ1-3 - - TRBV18 CASSNRDIGNTIYF TGTGCCAGCTCAAACCGGGACATAGGAAACACCATATATTTT
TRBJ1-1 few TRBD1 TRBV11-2 CASSAQGGPTEAFF TGTGCCAGCAGCGCACAGGGGGGTCCCACTGAAGCTTTCTTT
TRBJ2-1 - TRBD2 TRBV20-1 CSAGGTRLFF TGCAGTGCAGGGGGGACTAGGTTGTTCTTC
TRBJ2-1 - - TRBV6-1 CASSELGAEQFF TGTGCCAGCAGTGAATTGGGGGCTGAGCAGTTCTTC
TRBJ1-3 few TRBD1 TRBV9 CASSFTGVSGNTIYF TGTGCCAGCAGCTTTACAGGGGTCTCTGGAAACACCATATATTTT
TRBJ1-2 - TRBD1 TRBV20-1 CSALDRVRHTF TGCAGTGCCCTGGACAGGGTCAGACACACCTTC
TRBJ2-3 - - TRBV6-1 CASTARTDTQYF TGTGCCAGCACTGCGAGAACAGATACGCAGTATTTT
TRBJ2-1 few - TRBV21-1 CASSKRPGQGANNEQFF TGTGCCAGCAGCAAACGTCCCGGTCAGGGGGCTAACAATGAGCAGTTCTTC
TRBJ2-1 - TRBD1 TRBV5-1 CASSSTGGSRNEQFF TGCGCCAGCAGCTCGACAGGGGGCTCAAGGAATGAGCAGTTCTTC